The source of this T cell receptor (beta chain) is a study of shared clonotypes between healthy human individuals. Study-wide results and limits: Richness estimates generally favored naive over memory subsets. Non-shared clonotypes showed lower generation probabilities than clonotypes common to all four donors.

To note about this clone: Its antigen is not known.

There were no recent acute infections or vaccinations among the donors, who were healthy HIV-negative adults. Trimming removed 0 bases at V and 8 bases at J, with 11 bases between. The CDR3 contains 14 residues. Germline V gene lookup returns CDR1 SGHNT and CDR2 YYREEE (reference sequence). Several immunoSEQ plates received, in even portions, the genomic DNA of each subset. Only in-frame clones appear in the TCRdb table, and some are missing; sequencing was by immunoSEQ multiplex PCR. The profile shows 2,500,000 or so clones, approximately 90% of them singletons. The chain employs TRBV5-4 and TRBJ1-4, with D maybe TRBD1 (6 bases). This clonotype was obtained from a man aged 18-30 years in good health. The sample consisted of naive CD4+ T cells sorted from blood. The subset denotes: CD45RA+ positively selected. CDR3 protein: CASSLAGAEEKLFF. The CDR3 nucleotides read TGTGCCAGCAGCTTGGCGGGGGCGGAGGAAAAACTGTTTTTT.